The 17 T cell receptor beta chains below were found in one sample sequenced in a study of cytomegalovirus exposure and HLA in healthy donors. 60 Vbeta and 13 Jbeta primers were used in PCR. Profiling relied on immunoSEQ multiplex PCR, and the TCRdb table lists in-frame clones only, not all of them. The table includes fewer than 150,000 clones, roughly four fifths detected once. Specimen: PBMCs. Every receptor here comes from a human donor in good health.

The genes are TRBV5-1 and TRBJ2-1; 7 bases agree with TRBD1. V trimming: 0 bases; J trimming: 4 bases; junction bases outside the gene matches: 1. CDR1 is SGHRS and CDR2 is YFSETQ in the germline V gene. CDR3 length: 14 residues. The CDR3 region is CASSLGQGYNEQFF. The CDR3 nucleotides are TGCGCCAGCAGCTTGGGACAGGGTTACAATGAGCAGTTCTTC.

This chain's CDR3 is CASSGQGLNEKLFF. Here the CDR3 DNA reads TGTGCCAGCAGCGGACAGGGTCTTAATGAAAAACTGTTTTTT. The chain couples TRBV7-9 to TRBJ1-4; 8 bases line up with TRBD1. The J segment lost 4 bases and the V segment lost 5 bases, leaving 3 bases of the junction unmatched. Germline CDR1 and CDR2: SEHNR and FQNEAQ (reference sequence). The CDR3 loop spans 14 amino acids.

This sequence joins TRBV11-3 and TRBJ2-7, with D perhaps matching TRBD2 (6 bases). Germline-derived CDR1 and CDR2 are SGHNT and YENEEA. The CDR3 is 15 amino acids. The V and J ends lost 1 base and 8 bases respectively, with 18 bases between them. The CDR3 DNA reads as TGTGCCAGCAGCTTAGGGGGACTCGATTTCGTGAAGCAGTACTTC. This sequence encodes CASSLGGLDFVKQYF.

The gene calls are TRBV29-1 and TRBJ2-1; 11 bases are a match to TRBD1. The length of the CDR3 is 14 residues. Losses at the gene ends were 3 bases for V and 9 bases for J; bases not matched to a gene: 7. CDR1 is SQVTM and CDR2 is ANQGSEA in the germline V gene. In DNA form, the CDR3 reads TGCAGCGTTGACGTGGACAGGGGGCCGGGTGAGCAGTTCTTC. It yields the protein CSVDVDRGPGEQFF.

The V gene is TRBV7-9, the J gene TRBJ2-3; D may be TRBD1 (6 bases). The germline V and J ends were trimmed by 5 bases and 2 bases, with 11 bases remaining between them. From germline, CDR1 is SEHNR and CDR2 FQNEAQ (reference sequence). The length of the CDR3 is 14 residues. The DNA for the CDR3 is TGTGCCAGCAGCCAGGACAGTCCCACAGATACGCAGTATTTT. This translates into CASSQDSPTDTQYF.

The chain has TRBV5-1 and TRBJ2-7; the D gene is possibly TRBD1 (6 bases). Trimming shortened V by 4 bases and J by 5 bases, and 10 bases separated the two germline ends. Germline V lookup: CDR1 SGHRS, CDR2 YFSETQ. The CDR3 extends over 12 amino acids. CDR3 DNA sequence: TGCGCCAGCAGCATTACAGGGAACGAGCAGTACTTC. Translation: CASSITGNEQYF.

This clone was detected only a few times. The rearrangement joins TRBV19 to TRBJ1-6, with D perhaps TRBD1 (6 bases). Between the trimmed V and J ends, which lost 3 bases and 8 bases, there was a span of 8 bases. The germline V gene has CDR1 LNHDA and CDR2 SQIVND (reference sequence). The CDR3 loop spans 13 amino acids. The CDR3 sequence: CASSIRTDSPLHF. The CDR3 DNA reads TGTGCCAGTAGTATTCGGACAGATTCACCCCTCCACTTT.

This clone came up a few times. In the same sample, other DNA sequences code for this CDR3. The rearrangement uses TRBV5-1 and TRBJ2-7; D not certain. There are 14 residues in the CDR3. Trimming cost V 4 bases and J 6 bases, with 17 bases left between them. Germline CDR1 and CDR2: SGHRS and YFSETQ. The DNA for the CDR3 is TGCGCCAGCAGCCAAGGATCTGTCCGAGGCGAGCAGTACTTC. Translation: CASSQGSVRGEQYF.

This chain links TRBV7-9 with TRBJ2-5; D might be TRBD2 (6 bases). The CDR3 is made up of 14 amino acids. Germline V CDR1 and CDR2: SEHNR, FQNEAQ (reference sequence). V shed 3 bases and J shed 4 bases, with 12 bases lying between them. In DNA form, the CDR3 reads TGTGCCAGCAGCTTGGCCGAGACTAGAGAGACCCAGTACTTC. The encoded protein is CASSLAETRETQYF.

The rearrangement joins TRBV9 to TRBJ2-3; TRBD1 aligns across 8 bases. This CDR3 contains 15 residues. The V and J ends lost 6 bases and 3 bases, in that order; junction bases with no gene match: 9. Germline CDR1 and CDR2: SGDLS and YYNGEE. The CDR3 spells CASTPGGFRTDTQYF. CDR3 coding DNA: TGTGCCAGCACTCCAGGGGGCTTTCGGACAGATACGCAGTATTTT.

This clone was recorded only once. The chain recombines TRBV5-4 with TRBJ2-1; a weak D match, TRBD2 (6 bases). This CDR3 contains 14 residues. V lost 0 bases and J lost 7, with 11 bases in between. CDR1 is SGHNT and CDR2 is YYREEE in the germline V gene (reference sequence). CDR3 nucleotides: TGTGCCAGCAGCTTGGAAGCAGGGAGGAATGAGCAGTTCTTC. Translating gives CASSLEAGRNEQFF.

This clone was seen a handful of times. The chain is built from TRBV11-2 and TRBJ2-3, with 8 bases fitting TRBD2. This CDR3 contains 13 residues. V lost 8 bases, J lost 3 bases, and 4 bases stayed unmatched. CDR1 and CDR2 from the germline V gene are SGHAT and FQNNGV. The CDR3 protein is CASLSGNTDTQYF. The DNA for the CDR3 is TGTGCCAGCCTTAGCGGGAATACAGATACGCAGTATTTT.

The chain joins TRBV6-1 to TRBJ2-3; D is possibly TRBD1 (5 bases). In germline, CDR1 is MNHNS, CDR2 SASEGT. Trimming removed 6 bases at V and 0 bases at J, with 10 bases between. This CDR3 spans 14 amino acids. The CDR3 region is CASRTAFSTDTQYF. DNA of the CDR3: TGTGCCAGCAGGACAGCATTTAGCACAGATACGCAGTATTTT.

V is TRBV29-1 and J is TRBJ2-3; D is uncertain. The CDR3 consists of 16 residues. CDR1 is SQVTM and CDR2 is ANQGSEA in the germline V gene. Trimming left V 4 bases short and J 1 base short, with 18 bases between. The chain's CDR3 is CSVALGTALGTDTQYF. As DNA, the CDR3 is TGCAGCGTTGCTCTAGGCACTGCTCTGGGCACAGATACGCAGTATTTT.

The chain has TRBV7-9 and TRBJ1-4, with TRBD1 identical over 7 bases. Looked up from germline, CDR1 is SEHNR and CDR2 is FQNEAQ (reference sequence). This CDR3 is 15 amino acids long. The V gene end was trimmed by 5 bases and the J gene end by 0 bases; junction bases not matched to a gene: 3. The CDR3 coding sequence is TGTGCCAGCAGCCCGGACAGGTCAACTAATGAAAAACTGTTTTTT. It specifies CASSPDRSTNEKLFF.

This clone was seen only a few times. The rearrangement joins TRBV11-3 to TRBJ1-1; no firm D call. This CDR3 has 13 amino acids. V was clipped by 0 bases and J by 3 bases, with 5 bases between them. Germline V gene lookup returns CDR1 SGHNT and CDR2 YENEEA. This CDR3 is CASSLDSDTEAFF. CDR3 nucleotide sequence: TGTGCCAGCAGCTTAGACTCAGACACTGAAGCTTTCTTT.

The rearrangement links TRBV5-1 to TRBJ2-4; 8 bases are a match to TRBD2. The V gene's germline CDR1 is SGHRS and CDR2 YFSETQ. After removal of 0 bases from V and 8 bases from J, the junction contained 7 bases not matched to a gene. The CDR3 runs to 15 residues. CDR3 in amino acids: CASSLGASGGDIQYF. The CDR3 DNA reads TGCGCCAGCAGCTTGGGCGCAAGCGGGGGTGACATTCAGTACTTC. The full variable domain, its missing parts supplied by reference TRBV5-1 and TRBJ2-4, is KAGVTQTPRYLIKTRGQQVTLSCSPISGHRSVSWYQQTPGQGLQFLFEYFSETQRNKGNFPGRFSGRQFSNSRSEMNVSTLELGDSALYLCASSLGASGGDIQYFGAGTRLSVL.